This T cell receptor (beta chain) was recorded in a study of CD8 T cells in Susac syndrome. Sequencing targeted TCR beta in T cells from blood (CD8+ and CD4+). The multiple sclerosis controls were treatment-naive patients with relapsing-remitting disease that was stable or active. Purification of the CD8+ and CD4+ T cells relied on negative isolation, and TEMRA cells underwent FACS enrichment. RNA totalling about 0.45 to 1 ug underwent reverse transcription with random hexamers. Across 54 Vbeta and 13 Jbeta, TCR beta CDR3 was amplified with immunoSEQ multiplex PCR. TCRdb ran MiXCR on the immunoSEQ multiplex PCR reads and lists one entry per CDR3 protein. The table shows 130,000 or so distinct CDR3 sequences, with around 95% occurring only once. The sequence was collected from a human donor with multiple sclerosis. The material sequenced was CD4+ T cells from PBMCs.

The CDR3 loop reads CASSRGLLNTDTQYF. CDR3 sequence (DNA): TGTGCCAGCAGCAGAGGACTACTTAACACAGATACGCAGTATTTT. V usage is TRBV5-4 and J usage is TRBJ2-3, with a weak D call TRBD2 (6 bases). The V end was cut by 4 bases, the J end by 2 bases, with 14 bases between. This CDR3 contains 15 residues. Germline V CDR1 and CDR2: SGHNT, YYREEE (reference sequence).